Below are 25 T cell receptor beta chains sequenced from a single sample in a study of T-cell memory formation after mild COVID-19. One entry per CDR3 protein, called by TCRdb with MiXCR from the 5' RACE reads. This table holds 310,000 or so distinct CDR3 sequences, approximately 15% found once. What was sequenced was PBMCs or a T cell subset sorted from them (not recorded which). These receptors all come from a man between 18 and 35 years old who had mild COVID-19 (a few samples of this study predate the infection). Cell type and time point are not known.

This clonotype has at least ten counts. This chain joins TRBV5-4 and TRBJ2-1; D gene unclear. V was clipped by 4 bases and J by 9 bases, with 11 bases between them. CDR1 is SGHNT, CDR2 YYREEE, per germline (reference sequence). The CDR3 is 12 residues long. CDR3 coding DNA: TGTGCCAGCAGCGACGAGAATGTTGAGCAGTTCTTC. Protein sequence: CASSDENVEQFF.

The chain uses TRBV27 and TRBJ1-1; D possibly corresponds to TRBD1 (6 bases). The V and J ends lost 2 bases and 1 base respectively, with 17 bases between them. CDR1 and CDR2 from the germline V gene are MNHEY and SMNVEV (reference sequence). The CDR3 covers 17 residues. CDR3 region: CASSLGPLRGRNTEAFF. Here the CDR3 DNA reads TGTGCCAGCAGTTTAGGCCCCCTCAGGGGTAGGAACACTGAAGCTTTCTTT.

The chain employs TRBV7-2 and TRBJ1-6, with D unresolved. The CDR3 covers 16 residues. Trimming removed 4 bases from V and 5 bases from J, with 15 bases in between. The germline V gene has CDR1 SGHTA and CDR2 FQGNSA. The chain's CDR3 is CASSSQPARNNSPLHF. CDR3 coding DNA: TGTGCCAGCAGCTCCCAACCCGCCAGGAATAATTCACCCCTCCACTTT.

This rearrangement joins TRBV7-9 to TRBJ2-7, with 9 bases fitting TRBD1. The CDR3 spans 13 residues. Trimming removed 5 bases from V and 5 bases from J; junction bases left unmatched: 4. The germline V gene has CDR1 SEHNR and CDR2 FQNEAQ (reference sequence). CDR3 protein: CASSRRDRDEQYF. DNA for the CDR3: TGTGCCAGCAGCCGCCGGGACAGGGACGAGCAGTACTTC.

The chain has TRBV7-2 and TRBJ2-1; the match to TRBD2 covers 10 bases. This CDR3 is 16 amino acids long. Losses at the gene ends were 0 bases for V and 12 bases for J; bases not matched to a gene: 11. Germline lookup yields CDR1 SGHTA and CDR2 FQGNSA. The CDR3 DNA reads TGTGCCAGCAGCTTAGCCGGGACTAGCGTCGCAGGGCGGCAGTTCTTC. It is translated as CASSLAGTSVAGRQFF. Variable domain in full (rest from reference TRBV7-2 and TRBJ2-1): GAGVSQSPSNKVTEKGKDVELRCDPISGHTALYWYRQSLGQGLEFLIYFQGNSAPDKSGLPSDRFSAERTGGSVSTLTIQRTQQEDSAVYLCASSLAGTSVAGRQFFGPGTRLTVL.

This clonotype showed up just a few times. V usage is TRBV28 and J usage is TRBJ2-1, with D unresolved. This CDR3 is built from 11 residues. V was trimmed by 10 bases and J by 7 bases, leaving 11 bases between them. The germline V gene encodes CDR1 MDHEN and CDR2 SYDVKM. This CDR3 is CATHPRNEQFF. Written as DNA, the CDR3 is TGTGCCACCCATCCCAGGAATGAGCAGTTCTTC. Drawing the rest from reference TRBV28 and TRBJ2-1, the complete variable domain is DVKVTQSSRYLVKRTGEKVFLECVQDMDHENMFWYRQDPGLGLRLIYFSYDVKMKEKGDIPEGYSVSREKKERFSLILESASTNQTSMYLCATHPRNEQFFGPGTRLTVL.

This clonotype was picked up a small number of times. CDR3 coding DNA: TGCGCCAGCAGCCAAGATTGGGGGAGATCCCAAGAGACCCAGTACTTC. The encoded protein is CASSQDWGRSQETQYF. The rearrangement links TRBV4-3 to TRBJ2-5; D might be TRBD1 or TRBD2, each matching 5 bases. Deletions cut 0 bases from V and 1 base from J, with 12 bases between. The CDR3 length is 16 residues. Germline V gene lookup returns CDR1 LGHNA and CDR2 YSLEER.

At least ten counts were recorded for this clonotype. The chain carries TRBV7-2 and TRBJ2-3; D may match TRBD1 or TRBD2 (5 bases each). The CDR3 is made up of 13 amino acids. V was clipped by 4 bases and J by 3 bases, with 8 bases between them. CDR1 is SGHTA, CDR2 FQGNSA, per germline. CDR3: CASSSGRTDTQYF. CDR3 DNA: TGTGCCAGCAGCTCGGGACGTACAGATACGCAGTATTTT.

This clonotype has just a few counts. The V gene is TRBV12-3 or TRBV12-4, the J gene TRBJ1-6; D ambiguous. The CDR3 spans 14 residues. V was pared by 3 bases and J by 7 bases, with 10 bases between. DNA of the CDR3: TGTGCCAGCAGTTTGGGCCTAGAGAATTCACCCCTCCACTTT. It encodes CASSLGLENSPLHF.

In this sample, this clonotype turned up many times. The CDR3 loop is CASSQSNYGYTF. CDR3 nucleotides: TGCGCCAGCAGCCAAAGTAACTATGGCTACACCTTC. The rearrangement links TRBV4-3 to TRBJ1-2; D remains ambiguous. V lost 2 bases, J lost 1 base, and 2 bases lay in between. The CDR3 runs to 12 residues. Germline CDR1 LGHNA, CDR2 YSLEER.

This clonotype came up a few times. This chain links TRBV7-2 with TRBJ2-3; D call uncertain. CDR1 SGHTA and CDR2 FQGNSA come from the germline V gene. Trimming cost V 4 bases and J 5 bases, with 28 bases left between them. The CDR3 has 19 residues. The CDR3 coding sequence is TGTGCCAGCAGCTCCCCGCCCTTCGGTCAGATTCGAGGAAGAGATACGCAGTATTTT. Its translation: CASSSPPFGQIRGRDTQYF.

For the CDR3, the DNA is TGTGCCAGCAGCCAAGCTGCTCGGAGGTCTGAAGCTTTCTTT. Its protein product is CASSQAARRSEAFF. This chain joins TRBV3-1 and TRBJ1-1, with D unclear. Germline CDR1 LGHDT, CDR2 YNNKEL (reference sequence). CDR3 length equals 14 residues. Trimming cost V 1 base and J 6 bases, with 12 bases left between them.

This clonotype was observed a few times. The chain is built from TRBV6-2 or TRBV6-3 and TRBJ1-4; D is undetermined. Trimming cost V 0 bases and J 4 bases, with 9 bases left between them. The CDR3 runs to 15 residues. Per the germline V gene, CDR1 is MNHEY and CDR2 is SVGEGT. CDR3 sequence (DNA): TGTGCCAGCAGTTACTCTATCGGAGATAATGAAAAACTGTTTTTT. Protein sequence: CASSYSIGDNEKLFF.

This clonotype was counted a few times. The gene calls are TRBV4-1 and TRBJ2-3; D uncertain. This CDR3 contains 14 residues. Germline V gene lookup returns CDR1 MGHRA and CDR2 YSYEKL. V was cut by 1 base and J by 4 bases, with 9 bases left in between. For the CDR3, the DNA is TGCGCCAGCAGCCAAGCAGTGGCCTCAGATACGCAGTATTTT. Translated, it gives CASSQAVASDTQYF.

This clonotype was detected a few times. The V and J genes are TRBV25-1 and TRBJ2-3; the D is unclear. V lost 4 bases and J lost 0, with 8 bases in between. This CDR3 region has 14 residues. Germline values: CDR1 MGHDK, CDR2 SYGVNS. CDR3 DNA: TGTGCCAGCAGTGGCGGATTCAGCACAGATACGCAGTATTTT. It encodes CASSGGFSTDTQYF.

This clonotype has a handful of counts. The V call is TRBV5-1, the J call TRBJ2-2; 12 nucleotides line up with TRBD2. Looked up from germline, CDR1 is SGHRS and CDR2 is YFSETQ. V was clipped by 2 bases and J by 3 bases; unmatched bases: 5. The CDR3 extends over 17 amino acids. DNA of the CDR3: TGCGCCAGCAGCTTTGCTAGCGGGGGGGCCTACACCGGGGAGCTGTTTTTT. Translating it yields CASSFASGGAYTGELFF.

This clonotype has more than one count but fewer than ten. The chain carries TRBV29-1 and TRBJ2-7; maybe TRBD1 (6 bases). The V gene lost 3 bases and the J gene lost 5 bases, with 11 bases spanning the gap. CDR3 length: 12 residues. Germline V lookup: CDR1 SQVTM, CDR2 ANQGSEA. CDR3 in DNA: TGCAGCGTTGAGGGCAGGGGTGACGAGCAGTACTTC. Its translation is CSVEGRGDEQYF.

CDR3 loop: CASSPGNGNTDTQYF. The CDR3 DNA is TGCGCCAGCAGCCCGGGGAACGGGAACACAGATACGCAGTATTTT. The chain combines TRBV5-1 with TRBJ2-3; maybe TRBD2 (5 bases). Germline CDR1 SGHRS, CDR2 YFSETQ. This CDR3 is 15 amino acids long. V shed 4 bases and J shed 2 bases, with 14 bases lying between them.

In its sample, this clonotype was seen a few times. V is TRBV11-2 and J is TRBJ1-1; tentative D call: TRBD1 (5 bases). Trimming removed 5 bases at V and 4 bases at J, with 14 bases between. In germline, CDR1 is SGHAT, CDR2 FQNNGV. The CDR3 contains 14 residues. The CDR3 bases are TGTGCCAGCAGCGGGACGCAGGGAATCACTGAAGCTTTCTTT. This sequence encodes CASSGTQGITEAFF.

This clonotype turned up a few times. The chain carries TRBV6-6 and TRBJ2-7; no firm D call. V was shortened by 5 bases and J by 5 bases, with 7 bases between the two germline ends. Germline CDR1 is MNHNY and CDR2 is SVGAGI (reference sequence). The CDR3 is 11 amino acids. CDR3 sequence: CASSHLNEQYF. CDR3 DNA sequence: TGTGCCAGCAGTCACCTGAACGAGCAGTACTTC.

This clonotype has ten or more counts. The J gene is TRBJ2-3, the V gene TRBV5-1, with 10 bases fitting TRBD2. The CDR3 loop spans 14 amino acids. Trimming removed 0 bases from V and 5 bases from J; junction bases left unmatched: 0. Germline CDR1 is SGHRS and CDR2 is YFSETQ. CDR3 protein: CASSLGTSGDTQYF. The CDR3 nucleotides read TGCGCCAGCAGCTTGGGGACTAGCGGAGATACGCAGTATTTT.

This clonotype has a handful of counts. The CDR3 bases are TGTGCCAGCAGGGGCGGGACAGGCGTCTACGAGCAGTACTTC. It translates to CASRGGTGVYEQYF. This chain joins TRBV6-2 or TRBV6-3 and TRBJ2-7, with 8 bases fitting TRBD1. The CDR3 is 14 residues long. Germline loops: CDR1 MNHEY, CDR2 SVGEGT. Trimming at V came to 6 bases and at J to 3 bases, leaving 7 bases not matched to a gene.

In DNA, the CDR3 is TGTGCCAGCAGGTCGGACAGGGCGACGGAGCAGTACGTC. Translation: CASRSDRATEQYV. V usage is TRBV21-1 and J usage is TRBJ2-7; TRBD1, the table's D call, lacks a check against the DNA. TRBV21-1 is marked as a pseudogene. There are 13 residues in the CDR3.

V usage is TRBV9 and J usage is TRBJ1-2, with TRBD1 matching over 8 bases. J lost 7 bases, V lost 3 bases, and 11 bases had no gene match. Germline CDR1 is SGDLS and CDR2 is YYNGEE. The CDR3 is made up of 15 amino acids. The CDR3 region is CASSGPQGAISGYTF. The CDR3, as DNA: TGTGCCAGCAGCGGTCCCCAGGGGGCTATCAGTGGCTACACCTTC.

This clonotype occurred a few times. V usage is TRBV6-1 and J usage is TRBJ1-4; 9 bases are shared with TRBD1. The CDR3 has 15 amino acids. With 3 bases clipped from V and 5 bases from J, the junction kept 4 bases outside the gene matches. Germline V gene data show CDR1 as MNHNS and CDR2 as SASEGT. The CDR3 region is CASSDADRGNEKLFF. DNA of the CDR3: TGTGCCAGCAGTGATGCGGACAGGGGAAATGAAAAACTGTTTTTT.